The entry below describes one TCR beta chain. No antigen is known for it. The data were taken from a study of cytomegalovirus exposure and HLA in healthy donors. Study information: The same platform as the 650 to 700 first-cohort repertoires was used for the 120 validation repertoires, a later analysis reported. Regarding the study as a whole: Investigators reported 164 TCR beta chains as tied to cytomegalovirus. Most sequenced TCRs were rare (though some public TCRs occurred in many donors). Among the CMV-associated chains, a few were confirmed in vitro as specific for CMV antigens.

The method was immunoSEQ multiplex PCR; TCRdb's version includes in-frame clones alone and lacks a portion of them. This sample has over 45,000 clones; over 75% occur once, and the top ten carry about 7%. Germline V gene data show CDR1 as MNHEY and CDR2 as SVGAGI. With V trimmed by 6 bases and J by 11 bases, 10 bases remained unmatched. The CDR3 is 13 residues long. The chain uses TRBV6-5 and TRBJ1-2; the match to TRBD1 covers 9 bases. The sequencing sample was made of PBMCs. This receptor was identified in a young woman in good health and CMV-seronegative. The CDR3 loop reads CASSLRTGEWYTF. The CDR3 DNA sequence: TGTGCCAGCAGCCTCAGGACAGGGGAGTGGTACACCTTC.